The rows below give T cell receptor beta chains drawn from one sample of a study of early T cells in non-severe SARS-CoV-2 infection. MiXCR was run by TCRdb on the 5' RACE reads, yielding one entry per CDR3 protein. The sample records about 90,000 distinct CDR3 sequences, roughly 12% being singletons. The sequencing here drew on whole blood, taken at baseline. These receptors were taken from an adult who was a healthcare worker with PCR-confirmed SARS-CoV-2 infection or an uninfected control (not recorded which). Both conserved end residues are part of each CDR3. The order of the fields is D gene, J gene, V gene, clone size, CDR3 DNA, CDR3 protein. The D gene is left open where the match is weak. Clone size is stated in some rows and not others, as once, few, many or a class when expanded.

.	TRBJ1-1	TRBV18	few	TGTGCCAGCTCACCGGTTATGAACACTGAAGCTTTCTTT	CASSPVMNTEAFF
.	TRBJ2-5	TRBV30	many	TGTGCCTGGAGCAAGGGTTTCCAAGAGACCCAGTACTTC	CAWSKGFQETQYF
TRBD1	TRBJ2-1	TRBV27	few	TGTGCCAGCAGTTCACAGGATCTAAGGGGGACAGGGGAGCAGTTCTTC	CASSSQDLRGTGEQFF
.	TRBJ1-1	TRBV20-1	.	TGCAGTGCTAGGGGCCGGGAATGGGGCACTGAAGCTTTCTTT	CSARGREWGTEAFF
.	TRBJ2-1	TRBV7-7	few	TGTGCTAGCAGCTTTTCCCTCGGGTCCTACAATGAGCAGTTCTTC	CASSFSLGSYNEQFF
.	TRBJ2-2	TRBV7-3	few	TGTGCCAGCAGCTTGGGGGGTCTAGGAAGGGAGCTGTTTTTT	CASSLGGLGRELFF
.	TRBJ1-5	TRBV10-2	many	TGCGCCAGCAGTGAAGTCCCGGGACCAGTAAGTGGACAGCCCCAGCATTTT	CASSEVPGPVSGQPQHF
TRBD2	TRBJ2-3	TRBV5-1	.	TGCGCCAGCAGCTTGGGCGGCGGGGGATCAGGGGATACGCAGTATTTT	CASSLGGGGSGDTQYF
.	TRBJ2-3	TRBV6-5	many	TGTGCCAGCAGTGCGAAGGGGGAGGATACGCAGTATTTT	CASSAKGEDTQYF
.	TRBJ1-2	TRBV7-2	few	TGTGCCAGCACCCCATCAGGCTATGGCTACACCTTC	CASTPSGYGYTF
TRBD1	TRBJ2-3	TRBV5-1	few	TGCGCCAGCAGCCCGGGACAGGGGGCGCAAGATACGCAGTATTTT	CASSPGQGAQDTQYF
.	TRBJ2-7	TRBV5-1	few	TGCGCCAGCAGCTTGACTGCTTCCTACGAGCAGTACTTC	CASSLTASYEQYF
.	TRBJ1-2	TRBV12-3/TRBV12-4	.	TGTGCCAGCAGTTTATCCCCGCCGGGGTATGGCTACACCTTC	CASSLSPPGYGYTF
TRBD2	TRBJ2-4	TRBV2	few	TGTGCCAGCAGTGTAAGGACTAGCGGGAGGGGAGGAGGCATTCAGTACTTC	CASSVRTSGRGGGIQYF
TRBD2	TRBJ2-7	TRBV9	few	TGTGCCAGCAGCGTAGGGGGTCTAGCGGATTCCTACGAGCAGTACTTC	CASSVGGLADSYEQYF
.	TRBJ2-2	TRBV7-2	few	TGTGCCAGCAGCTTAGTCGGAACGAACACCGGGGAGCTGTTTTTT	CASSLVGTNTGELFF
.	TRBJ1-2	TRBV24-1	many	TGTGCCACCAGTGGAGCCGGGCATGAAGCTGGCCCCTACTATGGCTACACCTTC	CATSGAGHEAGPYYGYTF
TRBD1	TRBJ1-1	TRBV3-1	.	TGTGCCAGCAGCCATCCCAGGGGGCTTGGGACTGAAGCTTTCTTT	CASSHPRGLGTEAFF
.	TRBJ2-5	TRBV11-2	few	TGTGCCAGCAGCTTAGCGGGAACCAAGACCCAGTACTTC	CASSLAGTKTQYF
.	TRBJ2-7	TRBV11-2	few	TGTGCCACCGTGGGCCCTCCCTGGTACGAGCAGTACTTC	CATVGPPWYEQYF
.	TRBJ2-7	TRBV11-2	many	TGTGCCAGCAGCGGGCCCTCACCGGCCAACGAGCAGTACTTC	CASSGPSPANEQYF
.	TRBJ1-4	TRBV12-5	.	TGTGCTAGTGGTCCGGGGAGGCGCCTCGGGAATGAAAAACTGTTTTTT	CASGPGRRLGNEKLFF
TRBD1	TRBJ1-5	TRBV19	.	TGTGCCAGTAGTGCACGACAGGGGAGCAATCAGCCCCAGCATTTT	CASSARQGSNQPQHF
.	TRBJ2-2	TRBV10-2	many	TGCGCCAGCTTCTCGGGCACCGGGGAGCTGTTTTTT	CASFSGTGELFF
TRBD1	TRBJ1-2	TRBV7-6	many	TGTGCCAGCAGGGAACGGGCAGGGGGAAACTATGGCTACACCTTC	CASRERAGGNYGYTF
.	TRBJ2-3	TRBV20-1	.	TGCAGTGCTAGAGGAGATACGCAGTATTTT	CSARGDTQYF
.	TRBJ2-3	TRBV18	.	TGTGCCAGCTCACCGGGGCAGGCAAGCACAGATACGCAGTATTTT	CASSPGQASTDTQYF
.	TRBJ2-3	TRBV18	few	TGTGCCAGCTCACCCCGATATGGAAGGGTTGGGACAGATACGCAGTATTTT	CASSPRYGRVGTDTQYF
.	TRBJ2-4	TRBV5-4	.	TGTGCCACCGCGGGACTCCAAGGGGACATTCAGTACTTC	CATAGLQGDIQYF
.	TRBJ2-7	TRBV10-2	.	TGCGCCAGCAGTTGGGCGGGCCTCGGCTACGAGCAGTACTTC	CASSWAGLGYEQYF
.	TRBJ2-2	TRBV19	few	TGTGCCAGTAGTACTTCTACTAGAATGACTAACACCGGGGAGCTGTTTTTT	CASSTSTRMTNTGELFF
TRBD1	TRBJ1-1	TRBV7-9	few	TGTGCCAGCAGCCCCCGACAGGGAGGGATGAACACTGAAGCTTTCTTT	CASSPRQGGMNTEAFF
.	TRBJ2-3	TRBV3-1	few	TGTGCCAGCAGCCAAATCACAGATACGCAGTATTTT	CASSQITDTQYF
TRBD1	TRBJ1-1	TRBV5-1	many	TGCGCCAGCAGCTGGGCGGACAGGGGATACACTGAAGCTTTCTTT	CASSWADRGYTEAFF
.	TRBJ2-7	TRBV4-2	.	TGTGCCAGCAGCGGGACGAATCCTCACTACGAGCAGTACTTC	CASSGTNPHYEQYF
TRBD1	TRBJ1-1	TRBV11-3	few	TGTGCCAGCAGCTCCTACGACAGGGGGAACACTGAAGCTTTCTTT	CASSSYDRGNTEAFF
.	TRBJ1-2	TRBV29-1	few	TGCAGCGCCGGGACACTTTATGGCTATGGCTACACCTTC	CSAGTLYGYGYTF
.	TRBJ2-7	TRBV20-1	.	TGCAGTGCCTCGCGGCCGGGGGGCCTTTACGAGCAGTACTTC	CSASRPGGLYEQYF
.	TRBJ2-5	TRBV13	.	TGTGCCAGCAGCTTAAGGACGGGGCGGGAGACCCAGTACTTC	CASSLRTGRETQYF
TRBD1	TRBJ2-2	TRBV11-1	.	TGTGCCAGCAGCCGCGCTAACTTCAGGGGGAAGAACACCGGGGAGCTGTTTTTT	CASSRANFRGKNTGELFF
.	TRBJ1-3	TRBV3-1	many	TGTGCCAGCAGCGGGGGAGGCTCTGGAAACACCATATATTTT	CASSGGGSGNTIYF
TRBD2	TRBJ2-1	TRBV2	.	TGTGCCAGCAGCCTAGCGGGGGGTACCAATGAGCAGTTCTTC	CASSLAGGTNEQFF
TRBD1	TRBJ2-3	TRBV5-5	.	TGTGCCAGCAGCTTGAAGGGGACAGGCCTCACAGATACGCAGTATTTT	CASSLKGTGLTDTQYF
TRBD2	TRBJ2-7	TRBV7-2	few	TGTGCCAGCAGTCGGACTAGCGGGACCTACGAGCAGTACTTC	CASSRTSGTYEQYF
.	TRBJ2-7	TRBV28	few	TGTGCCAGCAGTTTGTACAGTCCCGGCTCCGAGCAGTACTTC	CASSLYSPGSEQYF
.	TRBJ2-1	TRBV7-9	many	TGTGCCAGCAGCCTCGAGGGTGAGCAGTTCTTC	CASSLEGEQFF
TRBD2	TRBJ2-2	TRBV27	.	TGTGCCAGCAGTTTGTCAGTAATCTGGGAGGGAGTCGGGGAGCTGTTTTTT	CASSLSVIWEGVGELFF
.	TRBJ2-1	TRBV5-4	few	TGTGCCAGCAGCTTGTTCGGGGGGCTAGACGAGCAGTTCTTC	CASSLFGGLDEQFF
.	TRBJ2-7	TRBV3-1	few	TGTGCCAGCAGCCAGGGGGCCTACGAGCAGTACTTC	CASSQGAYEQYF
TRBD1	TRBJ2-1	TRBV12-3/TRBV12-4	.	TGTGCCAGCAGTTTAGCGCATGGGGCAGGGGGCAGTGAGCAGTTCTTC	CASSLAHGAGGSEQFF
TRBD2	TRBJ2-7	TRBV12-3/TRBV12-4	many	TGTGCCAGCAGTTTGGGACTAGCGGGAGGGTCCTACGAGCAGTACTTC	CASSLGLAGGSYEQYF